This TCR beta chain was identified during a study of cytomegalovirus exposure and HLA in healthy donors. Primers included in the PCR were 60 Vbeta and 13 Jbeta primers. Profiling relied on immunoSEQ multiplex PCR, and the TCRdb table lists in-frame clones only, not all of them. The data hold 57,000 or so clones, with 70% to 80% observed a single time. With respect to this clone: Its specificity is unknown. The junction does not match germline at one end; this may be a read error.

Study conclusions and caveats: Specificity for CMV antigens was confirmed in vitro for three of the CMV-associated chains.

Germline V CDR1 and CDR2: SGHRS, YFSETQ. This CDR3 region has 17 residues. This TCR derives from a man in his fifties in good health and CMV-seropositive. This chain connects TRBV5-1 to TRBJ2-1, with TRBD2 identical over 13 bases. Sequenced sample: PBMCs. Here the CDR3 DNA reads TGCGCCAGCAGGTTGGCCCCGACTAGCGGGGGGTACAATGAGCAGTTCTTC. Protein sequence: CASRLAPTSGGYNEQFF.